The 7 T cell receptor beta chains in this list originate from one sample, sequenced in a study of blood T cell repertoires in COVID-19. Measured with immunoSEQ multiplex PCR; TCRdb has only the in-frame clones, and not every one. The sample records about 320,000 clones, nearly 90% being singletons. Sequenced sample: PBMCs or T cells enriched from blood (not recorded which). The source of these receptors is a woman aged 25 to 39 who had recovered from COVID-19.

This chain joins TRBV21-1 and TRBJ1-5; the table's TRBD1 call for D was not verified on the DNA. TRBV21-1 is annotated as a pseudogene. CDR3 length: 16 residues. In nucleotides, the CDR3 is TGTGCCAGCAGCAAAGCGGCCATCCTGGCCAATCAGCCCCAGCATTTT. It codes for CASSKAAILANQPQHF.

V gene TRBV19 combines with J gene TRBJ1-1; D is unclear. Germline loops: CDR1 LNHDA, CDR2 SQIVND (reference sequence). Trimming pared 3 bases from V and 4 bases from J, leaving 15 bases between. CDR3 size: 15 residues. The CDR3 DNA sequence: TGTGCCAGTAGTATGGGAGGGATAAGTGGCACTGAAGCTTTCTTT. Encoded protein: CASSMGGISGTEAFF.

This sequence joins TRBV10-1 and TRBJ1-1; D gene uncertain. Germline CDR1 is WNHNN and CDR2 is SYGVQD (reference sequence). The CDR3 spans 13 residues. The V end lost 0 bases, the J end lost 5 bases, and 7 bases lay between the germline ends. CDR3 coding DNA: TGCGCCAGCAGTGAGTCTGCGACAACTGAAGCTTTCTTT. This sequence encodes CASSESATTEAFF.

V gene TRBV14 combines with J gene TRBJ2-5, with D perhaps matching TRBD2 (5 bases). Trimming left V 1 base short and J 5 bases short, with 8 bases between. This CDR3 is built from 13 residues. Germline loops: CDR1 SGHDN, CDR2 FVKESK. This CDR3 reads CASSQAGYETQYF. The CDR3 nucleotides are TGTGCCAGCAGCCAAGCGGGGTACGAGACCCAGTACTTC.

The chain combines TRBV30 with TRBJ1-1, with 7 bases identical to TRBD1. CDR1 is GTSNPN and CDR2 is SVGIG in the germline V gene (reference sequence). J gave up 3 bases and V 0 bases, and 4 bases lay outside the gene matches. This CDR3 contains 14 residues. The CDR3 protein is CAWSVTGADTEAFF. The CDR3 nucleotides read TGTGCCTGGAGTGTAACAGGGGCGGACACTGAAGCTTTCTTT.

The chain employs TRBV10-3 and TRBJ1-1; D perhaps matches TRBD1 (5 bases). The CDR3 has 15 residues. The germline V gene encodes CDR1 ENHRY and CDR2 SYGVKD. Between the trimmed V and J ends, which lost 6 bases and 3 bases, there was a span of 17 bases. For the CDR3, the DNA is TGTGCCATCAGCGCAGGGCGGGGGTTAGACACTGAAGCTTTCTTT. This translates into CAISAGRGLDTEAFF.

Only one count was recorded for this clone. The rearrangement joins TRBV3-1 (or the pseudogene TRBV3-2) to TRBJ1-6; D call uncertain. The CDR3 is made up of 16 amino acids. Germline CDR1 is LGHDT and CDR2 is YNNKEL (reference sequence). Trimming took off 8 bases at V and 2 bases at J, with 16 bases between the two ends. The chain's CDR3 is CASGAGPDTYNSPLHF. The CDR3 DNA reads as TGTGCCAGCGGAGCGGGCCCCGACACCTATAATTCACCCCTCCACTTT.